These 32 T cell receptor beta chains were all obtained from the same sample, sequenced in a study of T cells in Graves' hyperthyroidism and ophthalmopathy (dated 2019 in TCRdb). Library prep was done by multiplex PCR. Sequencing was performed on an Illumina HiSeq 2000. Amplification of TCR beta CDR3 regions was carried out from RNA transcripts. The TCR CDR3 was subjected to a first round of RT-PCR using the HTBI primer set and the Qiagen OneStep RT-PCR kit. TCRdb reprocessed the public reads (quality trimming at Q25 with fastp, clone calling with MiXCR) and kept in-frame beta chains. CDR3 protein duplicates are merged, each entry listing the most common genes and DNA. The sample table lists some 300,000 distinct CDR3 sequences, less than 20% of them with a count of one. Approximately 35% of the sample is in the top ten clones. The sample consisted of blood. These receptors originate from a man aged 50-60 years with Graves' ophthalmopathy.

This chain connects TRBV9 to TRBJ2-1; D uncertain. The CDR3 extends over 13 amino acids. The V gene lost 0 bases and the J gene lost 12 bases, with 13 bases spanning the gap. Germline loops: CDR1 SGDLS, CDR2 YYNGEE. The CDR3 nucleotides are TGTGCCAGCAGCGTAGACGACGAGTCCAGGCAGTTCTTC. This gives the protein CASSVDDESRQFF.

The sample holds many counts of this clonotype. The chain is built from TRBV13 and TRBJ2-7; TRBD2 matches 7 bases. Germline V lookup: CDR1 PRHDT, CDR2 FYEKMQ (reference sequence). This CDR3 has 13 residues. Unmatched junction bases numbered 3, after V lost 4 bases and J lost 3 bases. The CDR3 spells CASSSGEGYEQYF. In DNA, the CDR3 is TGTGCCAGCAGCTCTGGGGAGGGCTACGAGCAGTACTTC.

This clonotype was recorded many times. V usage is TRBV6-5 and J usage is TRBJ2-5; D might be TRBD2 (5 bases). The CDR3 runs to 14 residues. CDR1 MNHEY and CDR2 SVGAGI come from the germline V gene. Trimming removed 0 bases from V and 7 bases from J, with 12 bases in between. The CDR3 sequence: CASSYSRGKGTQYF. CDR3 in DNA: TGTGCCAGCAGTTACTCGAGAGGGAAAGGGACCCAGTACTTC.

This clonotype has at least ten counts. In DNA form, the CDR3 reads TGTGCCAGCAGCTTAGATCGGGTCACAGATACGCAGTATTTT. Protein: CASSLDRVTDTQYF. The chain has TRBV11-2 and TRBJ2-3; D gene uncertain. This CDR3 is 14 amino acids long. Germline CDR1 SGHAT, CDR2 FQNNGV. Deletions cut 0 bases from V and 2 bases from J, with 6 bases between.

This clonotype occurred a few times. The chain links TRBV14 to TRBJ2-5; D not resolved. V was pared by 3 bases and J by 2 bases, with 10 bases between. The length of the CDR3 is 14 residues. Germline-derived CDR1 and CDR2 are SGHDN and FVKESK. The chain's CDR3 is CASSHRTTQETQYF. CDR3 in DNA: TGTGCCAGCAGCCACCGAACGACGCAAGAGACCCAGTACTTC.

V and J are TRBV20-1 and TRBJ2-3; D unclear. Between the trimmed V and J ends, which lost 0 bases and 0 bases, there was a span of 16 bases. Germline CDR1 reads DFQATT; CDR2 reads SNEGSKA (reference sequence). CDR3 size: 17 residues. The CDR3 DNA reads TGCAGTGCTAGAGATCTGGGTCGGTCGTCGAGCACAGATACGCAGTATTTT. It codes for CSARDLGRSSSTDTQYF.

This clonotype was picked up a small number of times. As DNA, the CDR3 is TGTGCCAGCAGTGAGGACAGGATCGTCTATGGCTACACCTTC. Encoded protein: CASSEDRIVYGYTF. The chain links TRBV25-1 to TRBJ1-2, with 7 positions matching TRBD1. Germline V gene lookup returns CDR1 MGHDK and CDR2 SYGVNS. This CDR3 has 14 residues. Trimming took 3 bases from V and 4 from J; bases not matched to a gene: 5.

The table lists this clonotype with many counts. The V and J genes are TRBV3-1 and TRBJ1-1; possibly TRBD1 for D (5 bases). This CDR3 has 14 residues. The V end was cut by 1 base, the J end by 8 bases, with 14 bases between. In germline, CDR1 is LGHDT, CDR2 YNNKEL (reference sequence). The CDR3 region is CASSQGEAGREAFF. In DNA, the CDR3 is TGTGCCAGCAGCCAAGGAGAGGCAGGGCGGGAAGCTTTCTTT.

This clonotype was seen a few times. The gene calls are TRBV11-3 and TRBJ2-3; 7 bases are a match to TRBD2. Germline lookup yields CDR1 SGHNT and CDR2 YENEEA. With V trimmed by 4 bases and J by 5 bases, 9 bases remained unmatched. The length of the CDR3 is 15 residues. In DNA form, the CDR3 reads TGTGCCAGCAGCTACGGGGGAGGGCTCGGAGATACGCAGTATTTT. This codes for CASSYGGGLGDTQYF.

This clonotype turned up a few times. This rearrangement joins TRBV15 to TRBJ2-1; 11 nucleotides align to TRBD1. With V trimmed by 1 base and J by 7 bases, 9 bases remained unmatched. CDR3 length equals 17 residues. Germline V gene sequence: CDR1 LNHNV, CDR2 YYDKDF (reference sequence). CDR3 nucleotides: TGTGCCACCAGCAGAGCCTGGCCGGGACAGGGGGGGAATGAGCAGTTCTTC. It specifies CATSRAWPGQGGNEQFF. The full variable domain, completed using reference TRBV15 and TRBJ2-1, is DAMVIQNPRYQVTQFGKPVTLSCSQTLNHNVMYWYQQKSSQAPKLLFHYYDKDFNNEADTPDNFQSRRPNTSFCFLDIRSPGLGDTAMYLCATSRAWPGQGGNEQFFGPGTRLTVL.

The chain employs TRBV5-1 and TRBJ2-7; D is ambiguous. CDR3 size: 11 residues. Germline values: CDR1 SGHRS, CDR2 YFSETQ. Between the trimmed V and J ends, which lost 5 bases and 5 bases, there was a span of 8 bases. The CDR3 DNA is TGCGCCAGCAGGATTAGGGACGAGCAGTACTTC. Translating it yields CASRIRDEQYF.

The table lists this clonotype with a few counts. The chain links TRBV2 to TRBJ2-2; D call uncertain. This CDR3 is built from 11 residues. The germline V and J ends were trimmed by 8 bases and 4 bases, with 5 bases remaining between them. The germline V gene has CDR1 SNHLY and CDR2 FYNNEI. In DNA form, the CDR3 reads TGTGCCAGCTTTTTCACCGGGGAGCTGTTTTTT. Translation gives CASFFTGELFF. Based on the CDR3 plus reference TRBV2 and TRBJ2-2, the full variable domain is EPEVTQTPSHQVTQMGQEVILRCVPISNHLYFYWYRQILGQKVEFLVSFYNNEISEKSEIFDDQFSVERPDGSNFTLKIRSTKLEDSAMYFCASFFTGELFFGEGSRLTVL.

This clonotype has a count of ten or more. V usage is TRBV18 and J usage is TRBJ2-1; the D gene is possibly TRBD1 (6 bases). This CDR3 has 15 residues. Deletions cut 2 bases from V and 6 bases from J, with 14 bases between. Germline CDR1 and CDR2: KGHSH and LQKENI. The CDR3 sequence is CASSPVASRGNEQFF. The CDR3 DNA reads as TGTGCCAGCTCACCAGTGGCTAGCAGGGGCAATGAGCAGTTCTTC.

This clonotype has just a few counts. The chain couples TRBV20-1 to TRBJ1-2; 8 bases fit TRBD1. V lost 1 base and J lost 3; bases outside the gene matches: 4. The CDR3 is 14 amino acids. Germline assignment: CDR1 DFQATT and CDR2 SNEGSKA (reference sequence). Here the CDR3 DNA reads TGCAGTGCTAGAGCTCGGACAGGGCACTATGGCTACACCTTC. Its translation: CSARARTGHYGYTF.

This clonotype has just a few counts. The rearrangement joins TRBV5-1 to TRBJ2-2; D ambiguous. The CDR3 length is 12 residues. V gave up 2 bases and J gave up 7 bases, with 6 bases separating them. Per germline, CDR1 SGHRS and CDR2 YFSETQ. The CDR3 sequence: CASSFYGGELFF. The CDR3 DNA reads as TGCGCCAGCAGCTTTTACGGCGGGGAGCTGTTTTTT.

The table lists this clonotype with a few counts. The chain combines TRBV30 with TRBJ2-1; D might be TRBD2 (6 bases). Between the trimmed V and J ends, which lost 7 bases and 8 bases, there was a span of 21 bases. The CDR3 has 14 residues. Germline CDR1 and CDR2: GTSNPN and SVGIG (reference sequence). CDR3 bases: TGTGCCTTTGGCCCTCCACCTAGGAGGGATGAGCAGTTCTTC. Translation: CAFGPPPRRDEQFF.

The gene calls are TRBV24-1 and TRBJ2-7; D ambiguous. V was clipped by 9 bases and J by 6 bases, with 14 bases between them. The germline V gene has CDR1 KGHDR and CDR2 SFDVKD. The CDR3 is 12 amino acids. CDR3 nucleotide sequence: TGTGCCACCGACATTAACACGGGCGAGCAGTACTTC. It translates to CATDINTGEQYF.

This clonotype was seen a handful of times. Here the CDR3 reads CASSLWGSDEKLFF. The CDR3, as DNA: TGTGCCAGCAGTTTATGGGGAAGTGATGAAAAACTGTTTTTT. The chain is built from TRBV27 and TRBJ1-4; D uncertain. The germline V and J ends were trimmed by 1 base and 6 bases, with 9 bases remaining between them. The CDR3 runs to 14 residues. Per germline, CDR1 MNHEY and CDR2 SMNVEV (reference sequence).

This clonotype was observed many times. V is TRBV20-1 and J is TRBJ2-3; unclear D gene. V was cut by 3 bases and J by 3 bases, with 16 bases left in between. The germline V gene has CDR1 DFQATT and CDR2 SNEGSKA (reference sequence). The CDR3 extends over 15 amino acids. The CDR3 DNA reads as TGCAGTGCTAGTTCCAGCGAGGAGTGGACAGATACGCAGTATTTT. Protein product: CSASSSEEWTDTQYF.

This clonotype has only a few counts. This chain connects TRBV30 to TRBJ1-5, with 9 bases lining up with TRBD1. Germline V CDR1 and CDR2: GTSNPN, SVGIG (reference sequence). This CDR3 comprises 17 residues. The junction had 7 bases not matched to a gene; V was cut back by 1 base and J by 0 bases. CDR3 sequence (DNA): TGTGCCTGGAGTGCTAACAGGGGGCCCTATAGCAATCAGCCCCAGCATTTT. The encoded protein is CAWSANRGPYSNQPQHF.

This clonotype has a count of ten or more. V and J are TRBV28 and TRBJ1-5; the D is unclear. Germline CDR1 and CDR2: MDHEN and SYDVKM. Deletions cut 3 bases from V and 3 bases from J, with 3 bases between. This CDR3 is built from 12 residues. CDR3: CASSLYNQPQHF. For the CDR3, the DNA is TGTGCCAGCAGTTTGTACAATCAGCCCCAGCATTTT.

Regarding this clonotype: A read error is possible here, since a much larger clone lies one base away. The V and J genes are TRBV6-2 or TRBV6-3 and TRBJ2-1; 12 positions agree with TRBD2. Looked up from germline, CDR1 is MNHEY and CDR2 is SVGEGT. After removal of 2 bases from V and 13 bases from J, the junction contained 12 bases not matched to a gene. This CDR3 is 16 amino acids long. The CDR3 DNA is TGTGCCAGCAGTTACACAGTGGCTAGCGGGAGGGGAAGTCAGTTCTTC. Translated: CASSYTVASGRGSQFF.

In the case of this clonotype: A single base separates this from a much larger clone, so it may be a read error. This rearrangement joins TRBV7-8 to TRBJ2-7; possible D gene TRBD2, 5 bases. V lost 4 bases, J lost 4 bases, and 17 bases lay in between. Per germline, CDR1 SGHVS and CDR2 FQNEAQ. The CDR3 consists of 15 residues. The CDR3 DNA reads TGTGCCAGCAGCTCCAGGATGACTACCGGATACGAGCAGTACTTC. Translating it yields CASSSRMTTGYEQYF.

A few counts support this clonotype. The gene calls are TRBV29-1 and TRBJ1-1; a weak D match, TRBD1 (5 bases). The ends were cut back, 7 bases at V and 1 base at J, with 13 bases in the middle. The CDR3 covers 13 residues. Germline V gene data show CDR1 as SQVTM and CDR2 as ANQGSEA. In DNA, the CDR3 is TGCAGCGCCCCCGATGGGGGGAACACTGAAGCTTTCTTT. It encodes CSAPDGGNTEAFF.

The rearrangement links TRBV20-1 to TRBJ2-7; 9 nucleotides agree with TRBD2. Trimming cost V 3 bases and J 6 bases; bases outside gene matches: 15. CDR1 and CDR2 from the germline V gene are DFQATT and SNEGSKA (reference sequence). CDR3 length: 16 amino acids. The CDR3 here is CSASAWAGGPPTEQYF. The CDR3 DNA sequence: TGCAGTGCTAGTGCTTGGGCGGGAGGGCCCCCCACCGAGCAGTACTTC.

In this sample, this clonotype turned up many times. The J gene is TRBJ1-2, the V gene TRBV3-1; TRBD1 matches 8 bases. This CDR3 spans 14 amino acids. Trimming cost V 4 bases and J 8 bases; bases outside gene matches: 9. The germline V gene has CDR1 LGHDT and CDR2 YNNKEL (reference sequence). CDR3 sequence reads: CASSLAGGVGGYTF. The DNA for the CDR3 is TGTGCCAGCAGCCTGGCAGGGGGCGTGGGGGGCTACACCTTC.

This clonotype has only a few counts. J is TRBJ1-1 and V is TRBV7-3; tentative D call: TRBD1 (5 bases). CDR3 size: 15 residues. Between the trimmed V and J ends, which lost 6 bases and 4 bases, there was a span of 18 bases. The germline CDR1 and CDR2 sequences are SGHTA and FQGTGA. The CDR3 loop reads CASSPYIGGSTEAFF. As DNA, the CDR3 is TGTGCCAGCAGTCCCTATATCGGGGGAAGCACTGAAGCTTTCTTT. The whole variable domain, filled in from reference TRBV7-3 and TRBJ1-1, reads GAGVSQTPSNKVTEKGKYVELRCDPISGHTALYWYRQSLGQGPEFLIYFQGTGAADDSGLPNDRFFAVRPEGSVSTLKIQRTERGDSAVYLCASSPYIGGSTEAFFGQGTRLTVV.

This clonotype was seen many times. As DNA, the CDR3 is TGTGCCAGCAGCCCCCAGTGGTATGAGCAGTTCTTC. Translating gives CASSPQWYEQFF. The chain links TRBV7-9 to TRBJ2-1; D call uncertain. The CDR3 has 12 residues. The V gene's germline CDR1 is SEHNR and CDR2 FQNEAQ (reference sequence). V was cut by 5 bases and J by 8 bases, with 10 bases left in between.

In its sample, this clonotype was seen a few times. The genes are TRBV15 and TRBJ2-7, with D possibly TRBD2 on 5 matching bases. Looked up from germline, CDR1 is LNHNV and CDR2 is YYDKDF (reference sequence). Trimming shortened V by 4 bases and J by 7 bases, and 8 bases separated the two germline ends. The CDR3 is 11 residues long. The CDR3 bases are TGTGCCACCAGCACCACGGGGGAGCAGTACTTC. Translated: CATSTTGEQYF.

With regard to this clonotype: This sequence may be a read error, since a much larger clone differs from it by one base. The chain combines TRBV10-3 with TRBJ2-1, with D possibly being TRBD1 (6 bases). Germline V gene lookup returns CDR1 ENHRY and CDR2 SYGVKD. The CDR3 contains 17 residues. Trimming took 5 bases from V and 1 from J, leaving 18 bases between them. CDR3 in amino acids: CAISPLVRGQSYNEQFF. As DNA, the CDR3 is TGTGCCATCAGTCCACTAGTGAGAGGACAGTCCTACAATGAGCAGTTCTTC.

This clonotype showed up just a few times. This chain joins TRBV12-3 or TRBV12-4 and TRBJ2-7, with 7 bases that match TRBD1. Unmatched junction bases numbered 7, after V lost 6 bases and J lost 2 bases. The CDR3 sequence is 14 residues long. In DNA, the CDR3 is TGTGCCAGCAGACCGGGACAGACAACCTACGAGCAGTACTTC. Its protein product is CASRPGQTTYEQYF.

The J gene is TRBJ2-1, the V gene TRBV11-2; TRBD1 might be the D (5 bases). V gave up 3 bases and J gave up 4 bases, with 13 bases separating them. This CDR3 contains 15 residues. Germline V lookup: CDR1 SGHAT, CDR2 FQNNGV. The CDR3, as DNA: TGTGCCAGCAGCTTTAATTTAGACAGTTACAATGAGCAGTTCTTC. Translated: CASSFNLDSYNEQFF.